Described below is a single T cell receptor (beta chain) sequence and its context. Its antigen is currently unknown. Germline V CDR1 and CDR2: SEHNR, FQNEAQ (reference sequence). Trimming left V 3 bases short and J 6 bases short, with 8 bases between. The CDR3 is 12 residues long. The source of the sample is a study of T cell responses to AZD1222 COVID-19 vaccine. Measured with immunoSEQ multiplex PCR; TCRdb has only the in-frame clones, and not every one. The sample has tens of thousands of clones, under 95% seen once. Study-wide findings and caveats: Close to half of spike-specific TCRs reportedly recognize unmutated variant regions. Spike regions recognized by vaccine-associated CD4 TCRs spanned the protein, led by 160-218 and 743-854.

The sequences come from peripheral blood, collected on day 0 of MenACWY control vaccination. The chain employs TRBV7-9 and TRBJ1-2; the D is unclear. The sequence came from an adult in good health. CDR3 coding DNA: TGTGCCAGCAGCTTTGCAGCGGATGGCTACACCTTC. This sequence encodes CASSFAADGYTF.